This T cell receptor (beta chain) came from a study of T cell repertoires in cytomegalovirus infection. The CDR3 is 14 residues long. Germline values: CDR1 SGHTA, CDR2 FQGNSA. TCRdb re-analysed the reads in MiXCR, keeping a single row per CDR3 protein. The sample carries approximately 320,000 distinct CDR3 sequences, more than 8% recorded once. Regarding this clonotype: Its cognate antigen is unknown. At one end the junction does not follow the germline gene, possibly because of a read error.

Study-wide results and limits: HLA-C-restricted CMV-specific TCR beta clonotypes were dominant in the ex vivo response. Of the TCR beta families, the public ones yielded a cumulative frequency that identified carriers of CMV plus the relevant HLA.

The specimen sequenced was PBMCs. The sequence came from a human donor in good health (CMV status not recorded). Some clones in this sample may be carry-over from other donors' samples. The chain recombines TRBV7-2 with TRBJ2-5; 8 bases agree with TRBD1. CDR3 nucleotide sequence: TGTGCCAGCAGCTCCGGACAGGGCAAAGAGACCCCGTACTTC. The encoded protein is CASSSGQGKETPYF.